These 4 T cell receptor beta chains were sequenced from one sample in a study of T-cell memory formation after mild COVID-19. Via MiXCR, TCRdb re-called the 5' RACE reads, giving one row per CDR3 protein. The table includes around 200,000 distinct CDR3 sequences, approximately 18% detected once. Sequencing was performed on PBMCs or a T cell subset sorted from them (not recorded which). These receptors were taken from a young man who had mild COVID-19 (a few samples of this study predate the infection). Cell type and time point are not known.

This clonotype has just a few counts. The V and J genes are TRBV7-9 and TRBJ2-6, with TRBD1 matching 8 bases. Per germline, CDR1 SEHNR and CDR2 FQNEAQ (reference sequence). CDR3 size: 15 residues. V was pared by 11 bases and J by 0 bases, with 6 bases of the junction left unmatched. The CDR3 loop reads CAGRQGLSGANVLTF. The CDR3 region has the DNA TGTGCCGGCCGACAGGGGCTCTCTGGGGCCAACGTCCTGACTTTC.

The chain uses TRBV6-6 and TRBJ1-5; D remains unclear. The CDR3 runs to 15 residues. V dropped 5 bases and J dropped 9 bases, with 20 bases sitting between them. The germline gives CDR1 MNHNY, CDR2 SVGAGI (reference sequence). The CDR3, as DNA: TGTGCCAGCAGTGACGGGTTCGGGGATACGAGGCCCCAGCATTTT. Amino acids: CASSDGFGDTRPQHF.

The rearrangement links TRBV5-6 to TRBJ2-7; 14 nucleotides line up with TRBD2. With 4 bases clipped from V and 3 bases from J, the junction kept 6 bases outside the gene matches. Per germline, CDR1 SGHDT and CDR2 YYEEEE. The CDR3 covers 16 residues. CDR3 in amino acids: CASSLGTSGSYYEQYF. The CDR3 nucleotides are TGTGCCAGCAGCCTAGGGACTAGCGGGAGTTACTACGAGCAGTACTTC.

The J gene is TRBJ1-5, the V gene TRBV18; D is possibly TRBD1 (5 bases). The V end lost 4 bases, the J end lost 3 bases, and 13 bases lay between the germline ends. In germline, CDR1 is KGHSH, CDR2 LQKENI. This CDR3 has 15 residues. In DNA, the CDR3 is TGTGCCAGCTCACAACAGGACGGCTCCAATCAGCCCCAGCATTTT. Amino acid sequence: CASSQQDGSNQPQHF.